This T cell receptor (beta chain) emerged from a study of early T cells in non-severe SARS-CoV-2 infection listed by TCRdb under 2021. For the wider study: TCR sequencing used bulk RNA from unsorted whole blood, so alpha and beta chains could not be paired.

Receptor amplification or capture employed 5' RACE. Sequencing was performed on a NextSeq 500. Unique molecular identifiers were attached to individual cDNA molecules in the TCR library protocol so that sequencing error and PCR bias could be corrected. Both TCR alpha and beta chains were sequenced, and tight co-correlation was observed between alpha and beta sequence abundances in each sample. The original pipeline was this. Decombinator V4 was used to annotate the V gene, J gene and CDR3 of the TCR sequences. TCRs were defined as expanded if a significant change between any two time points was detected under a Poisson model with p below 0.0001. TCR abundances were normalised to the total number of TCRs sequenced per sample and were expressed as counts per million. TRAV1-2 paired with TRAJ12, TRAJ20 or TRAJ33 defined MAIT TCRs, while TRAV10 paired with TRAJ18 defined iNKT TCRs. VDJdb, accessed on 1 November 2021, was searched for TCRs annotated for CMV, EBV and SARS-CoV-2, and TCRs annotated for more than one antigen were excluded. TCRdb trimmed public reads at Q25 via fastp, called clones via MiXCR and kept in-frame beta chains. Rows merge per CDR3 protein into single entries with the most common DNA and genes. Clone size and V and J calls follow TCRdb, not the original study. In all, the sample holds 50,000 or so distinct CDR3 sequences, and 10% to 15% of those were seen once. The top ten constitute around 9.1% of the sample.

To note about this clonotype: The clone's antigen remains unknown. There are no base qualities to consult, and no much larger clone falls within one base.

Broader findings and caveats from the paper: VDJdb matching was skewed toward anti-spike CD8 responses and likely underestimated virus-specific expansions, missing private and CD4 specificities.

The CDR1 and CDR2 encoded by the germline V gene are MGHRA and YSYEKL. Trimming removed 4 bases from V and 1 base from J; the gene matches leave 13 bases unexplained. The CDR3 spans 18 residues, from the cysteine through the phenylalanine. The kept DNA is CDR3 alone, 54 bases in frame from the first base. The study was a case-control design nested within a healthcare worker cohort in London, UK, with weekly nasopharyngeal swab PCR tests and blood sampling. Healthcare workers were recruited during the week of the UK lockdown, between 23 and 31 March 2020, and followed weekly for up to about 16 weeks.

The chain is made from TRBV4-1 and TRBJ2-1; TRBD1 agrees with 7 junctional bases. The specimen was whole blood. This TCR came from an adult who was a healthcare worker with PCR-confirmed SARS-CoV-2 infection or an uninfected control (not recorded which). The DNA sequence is TGCGCCAGCAGCCGCTTTGGAGACGGGACAGAGTCCTACAATGAGCAGTTCTTC. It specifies CASSRFGDGTESYNEQFF.